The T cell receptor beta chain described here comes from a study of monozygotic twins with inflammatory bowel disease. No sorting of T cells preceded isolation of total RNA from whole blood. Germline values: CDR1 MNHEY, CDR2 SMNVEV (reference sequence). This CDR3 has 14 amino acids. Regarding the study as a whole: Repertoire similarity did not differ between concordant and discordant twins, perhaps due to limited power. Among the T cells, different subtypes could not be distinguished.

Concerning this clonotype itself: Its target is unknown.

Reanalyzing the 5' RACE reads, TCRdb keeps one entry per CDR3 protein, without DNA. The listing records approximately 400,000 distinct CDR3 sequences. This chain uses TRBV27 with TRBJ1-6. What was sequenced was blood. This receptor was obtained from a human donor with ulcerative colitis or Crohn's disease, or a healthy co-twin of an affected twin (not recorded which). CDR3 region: CASSLTSDNSPLHF.